Judged by abundance, the clone carrying this T cell receptor beta chain is medium-sized (0.01 to 0.1%). Its antigen is still unknown. This record belongs to a study of T cells in localized non-small cell lung cancer. General observations from the study: The study found T cell clonality highest in uninvolved adjacent lung, above tumor.

The repertoire was sequenced with immunoSEQ multiplex PCR; TCRdb's copy has only in-frame clones and lacks some. The data hold roughly 1,800 clones, with approximately 24% observed a single time. Germline V lookup: CDR1 SGHNT, CDR2 YENEEA. This CDR3 comprises 14 residues. V gave up 0 bases and J gave up 5 bases, with 8 bases separating them. The specimen was normal lung tissue next to the tumor, collected before any cancer treatment. The TCR was taken from a woman between 35 and 70 years old with stage II squamous cell lung carcinoma. This rearrangement joins TRBV11-3 to TRBJ2-1; TRBD2 is a possible D gene (6 bases). CDR3 residues: CASSLDWTNNEQFF. CDR3 nucleotide sequence: TGTGCCAGCAGCTTAGATTGGACTAACAATGAGCAGTTCTTC.